This TCR beta chain was retrieved from a study of T cell responses to AZD1222 COVID-19 vaccine. Overall study results and limits: Targeting of unmutated variant regions was reportedly seen in nearly half of spike-specific TCRs. The donor cohort was predominantly white British with a female majority, and clonal diversity may have been underestimated. Spike was spanned by vaccine-associated CD4 TCRs, which were dominant at 160-218 and 743-854.

This clone was recorded only once. What it recognizes is unknown. Per the germline V gene, CDR1 is SNHLY and CDR2 is FYNNEI. Trimming took 4 bases from V and 8 from J; bases not matched to a gene: 11. There are 15 residues in the CDR3. Clones were sequenced by immunoSEQ multiplex PCR, and TCRdb holds only the in-frame ones, with some missing. The sample holds around 130,000 clones; 80% to 90% are singletons and the top ten take under 20%. Sequenced here: peripheral blood, sampled on day 0 of MenACWY control vaccination. The rearrangement joins TRBV2 to TRBJ1-2; 9 nucleotides agree with TRBD1. This sequence originates from an adult in good health. CDR3 bases: TGTGCCAGCAGTGCCTCGGTACAGGGGGCGCGGGGCTACACCTTC. Translated, it gives CASSASVQGARGYTF.